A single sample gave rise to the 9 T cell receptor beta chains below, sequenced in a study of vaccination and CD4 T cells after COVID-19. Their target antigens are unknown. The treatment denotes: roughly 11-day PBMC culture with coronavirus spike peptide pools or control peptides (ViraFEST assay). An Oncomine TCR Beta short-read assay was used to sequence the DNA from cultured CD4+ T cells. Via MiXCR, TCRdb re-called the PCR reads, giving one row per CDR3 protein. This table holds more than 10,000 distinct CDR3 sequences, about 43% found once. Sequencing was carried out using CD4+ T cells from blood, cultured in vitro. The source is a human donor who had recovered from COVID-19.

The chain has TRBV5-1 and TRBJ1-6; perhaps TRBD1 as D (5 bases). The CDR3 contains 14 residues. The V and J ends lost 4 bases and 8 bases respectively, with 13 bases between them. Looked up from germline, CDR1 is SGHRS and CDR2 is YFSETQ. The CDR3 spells CASSTDSLYSPLHF. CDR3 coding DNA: TGCGCCAGCAGCACCGACAGTCTTTATTCACCCCTCCACTTT.

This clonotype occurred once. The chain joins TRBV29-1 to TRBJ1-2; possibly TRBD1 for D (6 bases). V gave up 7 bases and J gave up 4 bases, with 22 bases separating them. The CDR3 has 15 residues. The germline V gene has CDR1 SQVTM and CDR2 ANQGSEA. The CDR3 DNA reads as TGCAGCGCTGGGGGGAATATACAGGGACTCTATGGCTACACCTTC. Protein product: CSAGGNIQGLYGYTF.

This chain's CDR3 is CASSIFEGSGANVLTF. CDR3 DNA sequence: TGTGCCAGTAGTATTTTCGAGGGGTCTGGGGCCAACGTCCTGACTTTC. The rearrangement uses TRBV19 and TRBJ2-6, with D perhaps TRBD1 or TRBD2 (5 bases each). The CDR3 sequence is 16 residues long. Trimming removed 3 bases from V and 1 base from J, with 10 bases in between. Germline values: CDR1 LNHDA, CDR2 SQIVND (reference sequence).

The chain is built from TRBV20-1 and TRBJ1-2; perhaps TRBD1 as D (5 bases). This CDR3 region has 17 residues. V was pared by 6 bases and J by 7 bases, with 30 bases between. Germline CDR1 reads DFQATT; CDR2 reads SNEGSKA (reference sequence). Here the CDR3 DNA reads TGCAGTGCCGCTCCTCGAGTCGTTGGCAGGGCCCAGGGTGGCTACACCTTC. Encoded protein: CSAAPRVVGRAQGGYTF.

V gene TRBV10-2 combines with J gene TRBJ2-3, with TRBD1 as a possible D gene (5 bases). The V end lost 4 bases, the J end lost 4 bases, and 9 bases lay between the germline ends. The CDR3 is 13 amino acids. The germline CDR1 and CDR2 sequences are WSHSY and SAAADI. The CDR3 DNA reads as TGCGCCAGCAGTGTAGGGGTATCAGATACGCAGTATTTT. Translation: CASSVGVSDTQYF.

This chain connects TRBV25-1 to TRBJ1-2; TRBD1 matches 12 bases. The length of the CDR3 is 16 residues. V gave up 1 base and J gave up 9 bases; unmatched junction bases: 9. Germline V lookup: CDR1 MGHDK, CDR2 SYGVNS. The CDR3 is CASSEFGTGGAHSYTF. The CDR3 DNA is TGTGCCAGCAGTGAATTTGGGACAGGGGGCGCCCATAGCTACACCTTC.

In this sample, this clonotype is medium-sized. CDR3 loop: CASSPSEVSSYEQYF. The CDR3 bases are TGTGCCAGCAGCCCATCGGAGGTAAGCTCCTACGAGCAGTACTTC. The chain couples TRBV7-2 to TRBJ2-7; D may be TRBD2 (5 bases). Germline values: CDR1 SGHTA, CDR2 FQGNSA. Trimming took off 5 bases at V and 0 bases at J, with 14 bases between the two ends. This CDR3 has 15 amino acids.

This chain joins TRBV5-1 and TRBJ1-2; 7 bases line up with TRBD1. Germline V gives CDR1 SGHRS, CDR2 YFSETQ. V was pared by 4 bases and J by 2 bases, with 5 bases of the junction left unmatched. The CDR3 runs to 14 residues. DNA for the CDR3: TGCGCCAGCAGCATCGGACAGGCGAACTATGGCTACACCTTC. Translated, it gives CASSIGQANYGYTF.

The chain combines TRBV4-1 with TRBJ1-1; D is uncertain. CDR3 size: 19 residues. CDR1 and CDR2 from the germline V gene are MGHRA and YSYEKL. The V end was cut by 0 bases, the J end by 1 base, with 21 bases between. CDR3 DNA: TGCGCCAGCAGCCAAGATTTGGGGAGCATCAGGCATTCGAACACTGAAGCTTTCTTT. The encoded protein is CASSQDLGSIRHSNTEAFF.